This TCR beta chain was identified in a study of cytomegalovirus exposure and HLA in healthy donors. The PCR had 60 Vbeta and 13 Jbeta primers. How the authors handled the data: Per a later analysis, the number of unique TCR beta chains was some 82 million, of which 9 million to 14 million were shared. Clones were sequenced by immunoSEQ multiplex PCR, and TCRdb holds only the in-frame ones, with some missing. From that table come the V and J calls and clone size; the DNA was used to work out D and trimming. Recorded here are roughly 42,000 clones; the top ten clones represent 1% to 1.5%. A note on this clone: The antigen is undetermined.

Study-wide results and caveats: Earlier findings revealed that most TCR beta V segments proved productive either about 90% or about 30% of the time. Investigators reported 150 to 200 TCR beta chains as tied to cytomegalovirus. One variant, a missense change in DCLRE1C, was linked in a later analysis to TCR beta V- and J-gene trimming.

In germline, CDR1 is MNHEY, CDR2 SVGAGI. The CDR3 has 15 amino acids. V shed 6 bases and J shed 0 bases, with 12 bases lying between them. The sample taken for sequencing was PBMCs. This sequence joins TRBV6-5 and TRBJ2-1; TRBD1 is a possible D gene (7 bases). The receptor comes from a man aged 30 to 45 in good health and CMV-seronegative. The chain's CDR3 is CASRNRGGSYNEQFF. The DNA for the CDR3 is TGTGCCAGCAGGAACAGGGGAGGCTCCTACAATGAGCAGTTCTTC.